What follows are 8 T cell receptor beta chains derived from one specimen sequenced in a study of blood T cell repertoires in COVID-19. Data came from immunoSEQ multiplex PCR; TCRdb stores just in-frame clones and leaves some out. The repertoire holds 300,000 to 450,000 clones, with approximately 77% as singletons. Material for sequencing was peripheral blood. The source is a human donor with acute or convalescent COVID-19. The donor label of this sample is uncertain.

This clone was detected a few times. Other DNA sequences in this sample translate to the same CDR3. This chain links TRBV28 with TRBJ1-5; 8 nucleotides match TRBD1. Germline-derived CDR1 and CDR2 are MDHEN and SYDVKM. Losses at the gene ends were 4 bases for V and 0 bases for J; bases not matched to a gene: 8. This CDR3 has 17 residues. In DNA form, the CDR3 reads TGTGCCAGCAGTTCATCAGGGGGCCCCTATAGCAATCAGCCCCAGCATTTT. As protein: CASSSSGGPYSNQPQHF.

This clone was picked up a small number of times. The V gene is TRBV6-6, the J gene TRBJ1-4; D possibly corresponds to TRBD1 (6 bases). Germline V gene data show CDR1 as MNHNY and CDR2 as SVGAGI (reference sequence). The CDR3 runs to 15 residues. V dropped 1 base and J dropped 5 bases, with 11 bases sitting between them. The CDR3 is CASSYWAGENEKLFF. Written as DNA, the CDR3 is TGTGCCAGCAGTTACTGGGCAGGGGAGAATGAAAAACTGTTTTTT.

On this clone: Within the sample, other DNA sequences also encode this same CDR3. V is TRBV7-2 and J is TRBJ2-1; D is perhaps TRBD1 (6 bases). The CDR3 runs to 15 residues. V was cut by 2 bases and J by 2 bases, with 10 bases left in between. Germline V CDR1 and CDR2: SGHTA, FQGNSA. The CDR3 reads CASSLTPGAYNEQFF. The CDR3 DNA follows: TGTGCCAGCAGCTTAACGCCAGGGGCCTACAATGAGCAGTTCTTC.

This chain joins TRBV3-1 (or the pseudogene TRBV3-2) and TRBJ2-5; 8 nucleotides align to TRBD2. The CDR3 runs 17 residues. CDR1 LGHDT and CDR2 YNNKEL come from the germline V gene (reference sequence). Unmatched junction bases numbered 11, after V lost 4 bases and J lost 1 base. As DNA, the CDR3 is TGTGCCAGCAGCCTTAGGTATCTAGCGGGCTTCCAAGAGACCCAGTACTTC. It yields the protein CASSLRYLAGFQETQYF.

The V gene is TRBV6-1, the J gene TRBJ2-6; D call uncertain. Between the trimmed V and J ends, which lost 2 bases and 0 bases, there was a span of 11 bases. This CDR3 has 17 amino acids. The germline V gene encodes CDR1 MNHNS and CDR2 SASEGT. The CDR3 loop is CASSEFGGFSGANVLTF. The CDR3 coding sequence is TGTGCCAGCAGTGAATTCGGTGGTTTCTCTGGGGCCAACGTCCTGACTTTC.

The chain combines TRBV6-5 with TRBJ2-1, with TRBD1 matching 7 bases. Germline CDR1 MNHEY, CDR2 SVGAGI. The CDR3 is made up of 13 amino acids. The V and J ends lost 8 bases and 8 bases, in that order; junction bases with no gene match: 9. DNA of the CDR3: TGTGCCAGCTCAAACAGGGGATCGGATGAGCAGTTCTTC. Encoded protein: CASSNRGSDEQFF.

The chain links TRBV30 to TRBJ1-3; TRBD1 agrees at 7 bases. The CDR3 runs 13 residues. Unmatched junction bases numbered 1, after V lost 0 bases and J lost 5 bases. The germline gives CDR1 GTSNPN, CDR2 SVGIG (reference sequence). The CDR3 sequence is CAWSVQGRNTIYF. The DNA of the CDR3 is TGTGCCTGGAGTGTACAGGGGAGAAACACCATATATTTT.

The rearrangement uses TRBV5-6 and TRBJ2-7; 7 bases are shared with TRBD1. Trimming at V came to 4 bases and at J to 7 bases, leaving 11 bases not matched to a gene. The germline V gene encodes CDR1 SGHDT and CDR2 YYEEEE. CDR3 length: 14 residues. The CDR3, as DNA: TGTGCCAGCAGCGGAATGACAGGGTCTAGAGAGCAGTACTTC. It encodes CASSGMTGSREQYF.